This TCR beta chain was observed in a study of cytomegalovirus exposure and HLA in healthy donors. General study results and limits: According to a later analysis, donors in an Asian-associated ancestry cluster reportedly had fewer N-insertions than the approximately 620-donor mean. The study designated fewer than 200 TCR beta chains cytomegalovirus-associated. Earlier analysis looked at TCR beta V segments, and most were productive about 90% or about 30% of the time.

Comments on this clone: The antigen is undetermined.

V shed 9 bases and J shed 7 bases, with 25 bases lying between them. The CDR3 runs 15 residues. Germline V CDR1 and CDR2: SGHRS, YFSETQ. The PCR used 60 Vbeta and 13 Jbeta primers. Methods used by the authors: Roughly 11 million of the 60 million to 80 million unique TCR beta chains counted in a later analysis were shared. TCRdb's table, derived via immunoSEQ multiplex PCR, lists solely in-frame clones and lacks some. D and trimming were read from the DNA, whereas the V and J calls and clone size are those reported in that table. The sample shows 90,000 to 150,000 clones, and 3% to 4.5% sits with its ten largest clones.

The receptor was derived from a man aged 18 to 29 in good health and CMV-seronegative. Sequencing was done on a sample of PBMCs. This chain links TRBV5-1 with TRBJ1-1; D is unclear. The chain's CDR3 is CATTHAGKESNEAFF. DNA for the CDR3: TGCGCCACCACCCATGCGGGGAAGGAGAGTAATGAAGCTTTCTTT. Drawing the rest from reference TRBV5-1 and TRBJ1-1, the complete variable domain is KAGVTQTPRYLIKTRGQQVTLSCSPISGHRSVSWYQQTPGQGLQFLFEYFSETQRNKGNFPGRFSGRQFSNSRSEMNVSTLELGDSALYLCATTHAGKESNEAFFGQGTRLTVV.